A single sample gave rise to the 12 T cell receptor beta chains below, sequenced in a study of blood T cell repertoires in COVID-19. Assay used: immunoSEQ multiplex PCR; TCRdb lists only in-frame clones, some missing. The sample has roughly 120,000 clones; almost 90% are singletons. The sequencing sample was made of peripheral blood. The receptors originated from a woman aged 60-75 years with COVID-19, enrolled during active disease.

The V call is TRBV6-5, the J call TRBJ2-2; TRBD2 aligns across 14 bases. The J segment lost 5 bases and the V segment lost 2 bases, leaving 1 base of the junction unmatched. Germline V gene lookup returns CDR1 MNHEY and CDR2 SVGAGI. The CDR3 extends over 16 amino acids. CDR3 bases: TGTGCCAGCAGTTACCGGACTAGCGGGGGGACCGGGGAGCTGTTTTTT. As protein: CASSYRTSGGTGELFF.

DNA for the CDR3: TGTGCCAGCTCACCCTTAGACAGGGCTGAGCCCCAGCATTTT. This codes for CASSPLDRAEPQHF. The J gene is TRBJ1-5, the V gene TRBV18; 7 positions agree with TRBD1. The CDR3 is 14 residues long. Germline V gives CDR1 KGHSH, CDR2 LQKENI. Germline trimming cut 3 bases from V and 8 bases from J; bases unmatched to any gene: 7.

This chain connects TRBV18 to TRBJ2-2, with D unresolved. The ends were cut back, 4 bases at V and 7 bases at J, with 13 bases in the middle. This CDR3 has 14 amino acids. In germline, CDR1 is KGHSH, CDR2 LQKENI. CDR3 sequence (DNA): TGTGCCAGCTCACTTGACCGGGTTATCGGGGAGCTGTTTTTT. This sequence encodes CASSLDRVIGELFF.

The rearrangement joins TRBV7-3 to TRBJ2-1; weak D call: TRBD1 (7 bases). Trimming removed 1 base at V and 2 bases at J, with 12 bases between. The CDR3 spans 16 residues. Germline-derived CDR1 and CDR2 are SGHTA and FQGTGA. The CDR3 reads CASSLSGTDPYNEQFF. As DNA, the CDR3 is TGTGCCAGCAGCTTAAGCGGGACAGACCCCTACAATGAGCAGTTCTTC.

The CDR3: CASSIGTGTGGGSPLHF. Written as DNA, the CDR3 is TGTGCCAGTAGTATTGGGACCGGGACAGGGGGCGGTTCACCCCTCCACTTT. The chain uses TRBV19 and TRBJ1-6, with TRBD1 identical over 12 bases. The V gene's germline CDR1 is LNHDA and CDR2 SQIVND (reference sequence). The CDR3 length is 17 residues. Trimming removed 3 bases from V and 9 bases from J; junction bases left unmatched: 9.

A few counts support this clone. The chain's CDR3 is CASSLQGTIEAFF. CDR3 DNA: TGTGCCAGCAGCCTGCAGGGGACGATTGAAGCTTTCTTT. The genes are TRBV7-9 and TRBJ1-1; TRBD1 is a possible D gene (6 bases). CDR1 is SEHNR, CDR2 FQNEAQ, per germline (reference sequence). V lost 5 bases, J lost 7 bases, and 14 bases lay in between. This CDR3 is 13 amino acids long. Variable domain in full (rest from reference TRBV7-9 and TRBJ1-1): DTGVSQNPRHKITKRGQNVTFRCDPISEHNRLYWYRQTLGQGPEFLTYFQNEAQLEKSRLLSDRFSAERPKGSFSTLEIQRTEQGDSAMYLCASSLQGTIEAFFGQGTRLTVV.

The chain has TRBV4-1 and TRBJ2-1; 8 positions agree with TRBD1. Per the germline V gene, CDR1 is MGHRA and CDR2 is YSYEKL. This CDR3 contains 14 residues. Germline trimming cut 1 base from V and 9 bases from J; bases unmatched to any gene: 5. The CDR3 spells CASSQGLTGGEQFF. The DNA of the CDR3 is TGCGCCAGCAGCCAAGGGCTAACAGGGGGTGAGCAGTTCTTC.

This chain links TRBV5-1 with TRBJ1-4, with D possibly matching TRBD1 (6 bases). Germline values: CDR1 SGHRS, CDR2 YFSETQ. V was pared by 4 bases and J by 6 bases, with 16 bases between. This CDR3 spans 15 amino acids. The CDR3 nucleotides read TGCGCCAGCAGCGGAAACACAGGGCGGGATGAAAAACTGTTTTTT. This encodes CASSGNTGRDEKLFF.

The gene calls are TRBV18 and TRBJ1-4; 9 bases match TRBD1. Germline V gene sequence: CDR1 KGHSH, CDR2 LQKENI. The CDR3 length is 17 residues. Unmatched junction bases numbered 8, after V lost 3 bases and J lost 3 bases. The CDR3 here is CASSPTQGAPANEKLFF. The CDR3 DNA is TGTGCCAGCTCACCCACACAGGGGGCGCCGGCTAATGAAAAACTGTTTTTT. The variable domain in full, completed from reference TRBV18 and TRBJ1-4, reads NAGVMQNPRHLVRRRGQEARLRCSPMKGHSHVYWYRQLPEEGLKFMVYLQKENIIDESGMPKERFSAEFPKEGPSILRIQQVVRGDSAAYFCASSPTQGAPANEKLFFGSGTQLSVL.

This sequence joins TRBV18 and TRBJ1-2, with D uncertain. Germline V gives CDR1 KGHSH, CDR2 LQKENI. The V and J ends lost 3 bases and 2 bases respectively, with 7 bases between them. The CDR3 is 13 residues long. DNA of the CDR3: TGTGCCAGCTCACCCACCGAGAACTATGGCTACACCTTC. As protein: CASSPTENYGYTF. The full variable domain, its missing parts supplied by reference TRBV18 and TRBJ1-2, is NAGVMQNPRHLVRRRGQEARLRCSPMKGHSHVYWYRQLPEEGLKFMVYLQKENIIDESGMPKERFSAEFPKEGPSILRIQQVVRGDSAAYFCASSPTENYGYTFGSGTRLTVV.

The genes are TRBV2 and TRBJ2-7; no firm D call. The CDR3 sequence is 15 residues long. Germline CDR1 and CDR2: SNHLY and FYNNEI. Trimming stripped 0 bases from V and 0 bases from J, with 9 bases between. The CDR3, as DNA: TGTGCCAGCAGTGAAGCCGGTGCTAGCTCCTACGAGCAGTACTTC. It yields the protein CASSEAGASSYEQYF.

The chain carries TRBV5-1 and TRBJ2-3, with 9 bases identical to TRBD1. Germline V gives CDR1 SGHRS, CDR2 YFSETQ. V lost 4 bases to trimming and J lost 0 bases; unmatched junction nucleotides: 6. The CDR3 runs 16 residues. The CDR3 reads CASSRTGATSTDTQYF. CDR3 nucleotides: TGCGCCAGCAGCCGGACAGGGGCGACTAGCACAGATACGCAGTATTTT.